One sample yielded the 15 T cell receptor beta chains listed below, sequenced in a study of cytomegalovirus exposure and HLA in healthy donors. The PCR used 60 Vbeta and 13 Jbeta primers. TCRdb's table, derived via immunoSEQ multiplex PCR, lists solely in-frame clones and lacks some. The table lists over 100,000 clones, 76% of them singletons. Sequenced sample: PBMCs. These receptors all come from a woman in her thirties or forties in good health and CMV-seropositive.

The genes are TRBV5-1 and TRBJ1-5, with no clear D. V lost 6 bases to trimming and J lost 2 bases, with 15 bases between them. Germline CDR1 is SGHRS and CDR2 is YFSETQ. CDR3 length: 15 residues. The CDR3 sequence: CASNTDPVGNQPQHF. In DNA, the CDR3 is TGCGCCAGCAACACAGACCCTGTGGGCAATCAGCCCCAGCATTTT.

This clone was observed a handful of times. The CDR3 sequence: CASSLDDRSGNTIYF. CDR3 coding DNA: TGCGCCAGCAGCTTGGACGACAGATCTGGAAACACCATATATTTT. The chain carries TRBV5-1 and TRBJ1-3, with D possibly being TRBD1 (5 bases). Trimming shortened V by 0 bases and J by 1 base, and 8 bases separated the two germline ends. Germline V gene lookup returns CDR1 SGHRS and CDR2 YFSETQ. The CDR3 is 15 residues long. The full variable domain, rest sourced from reference TRBV5-1 and TRBJ1-3, is KAGVTQTPRYLIKTRGQQVTLSCSPISGHRSVSWYQQTPGQGLQFLFEYFSETQRNKGNFPGRFSGRQFSNSRSEMNVSTLELGDSALYLCASSLDDRSGNTIYFGEGSWLTVV.

The chain couples TRBV10-2 to TRBJ1-3; tentatively, D is TRBD1 (5 bases). This CDR3 is built from 13 residues. V was clipped by 8 bases and J by 3 bases, with 11 bases between them. Germline lookup yields CDR1 WSHSY and CDR2 SAAADI. The CDR3 DNA reads TGCGCCAGCGAGCAGGGTAATGGAAACACCATATATTTT. Protein sequence: CASEQGNGNTIYF.

The genes are TRBV15 and TRBJ1-6; D unresolved. CDR3 length: 12 amino acids. The germline V gene encodes CDR1 LNHNV and CDR2 YYDKDF (reference sequence). The V end lost 5 bases, the J end lost 7 bases, and 6 bases lay between the germline ends. CDR3: CATSAGNSPLHF. CDR3 nucleotide sequence: TGTGCCACCAGCGCCGGGAATTCACCCCTCCACTTT. The whole variable domain, remainder taken from reference TRBV15 and TRBJ1-6, is DAMVIQNPRYQVTQFGKPVTLSCSQTLNHNVMYWYQQKSSQAPKLLFHYYDKDFNNEADTPDNFQSRRPNTSFCFLDIRSPGLGDTAMYLCATSAGNSPLHFGNGTRLTVT.

This sequence joins TRBV6-1 and TRBJ1-3; possible D gene TRBD1, 5 bases. Trimming left V 1 base short and J 3 bases short, with 10 bases between. This CDR3 has 15 residues. Germline assignment: CDR1 MNHNS and CDR2 SASEGT. The CDR3 bases are TGTGCCAGCAGTGAAGGGGGGGGAGGTGGAAACACCATATATTTT. Translated: CASSEGGGGGNTIYF.

CDR3 protein: CASSEGQGPSGNTIYF. In nucleotides, the CDR3 is TGTGCCAGCAGCGAGGGACAGGGGCCCTCTGGAAACACCATATATTTT. The chain has TRBV2 and TRBJ1-3; 10 positions agree with TRBD1. There are 16 residues in the CDR3. Germline CDR1 and CDR2: SNHLY and FYNNEI. V shed 6 bases, J shed 0 bases, and the junction held 5 bases outside the gene matches.

This clone was seen once. Other DNA sequences in the sample encode the same CDR3. The chain joins TRBV5-1 to TRBJ2-3; 11 nucleotides agree with TRBD2. Germline V gives CDR1 SGHRS, CDR2 YFSETQ. J gave up 2 bases and V 0 bases, and 2 bases lay outside the gene matches. This CDR3 spans 16 amino acids. The CDR3 DNA reads TGCGCCAGCAGCTTGGGGACTAGCGGGTACACAGATACGCAGTATTTT. Protein sequence: CASSLGTSGYTDTQYF.

V usage is TRBV21-1 and J usage is TRBJ2-1; the table's D gene call, TRBD1, was not cross checked with the DNA. TRBV21-1 is a pseudogene locus. The CDR3 covers 15 residues. CDR3 protein: CASSSNPTGTNEQFF. In nucleotides, the CDR3 is TGTGCCAGCAGCTCCAACCCGACAGGGACCAATGAGCAGTTCTTC.

V usage is TRBV18 and J usage is TRBJ1-1, with 7 nucleotides matching TRBD1. The V gene end was trimmed by 6 bases and the J gene end by 4 bases; junction bases not matched to a gene: 11. There are 15 residues in the CDR3. Germline CDR1 is KGHSH and CDR2 is LQKENI. CDR3 residues: CASSMGQSGFTEAFF. Written as DNA, the CDR3 is TGTGCCAGCTCCATGGGACAGTCGGGCTTCACTGAAGCTTTCTTT. The full variable domain, rest sourced from reference TRBV18 and TRBJ1-1, is NAGVMQNPRHLVRRRGQEARLRCSPMKGHSHVYWYRQLPEEGLKFMVYLQKENIIDESGMPKERFSAEFPKEGPSILRIQQVVRGDSAAYFCASSMGQSGFTEAFFGQGTRLTVV.

The chain employs TRBV6-6 and TRBJ1-5; D remains unclear. The V end lost 2 bases, the J end lost 4 bases, and 9 bases lay between the germline ends. This CDR3 has 14 residues. Germline-derived CDR1 and CDR2 are MNHNY and SVGAGI (reference sequence). CDR3 residues: CASSYGQNNQPQHF. The CDR3 nucleotides are TGTGCCAGCAGTTACGGGCAGAATAATCAGCCCCAGCATTTT.

The chain has TRBV1 and TRBJ2-1; the table calls TRBD2, which could not be checked here. TRBV1 is a known pseudogene. The CDR3 is made up of 16 amino acids. The CDR3 coding sequence is TGCACCAGCAGCCAAGATCCAACGGGGGGGTCTGACGAGCAGTTCTTC. It specifies CTSSQDPTGGSDEQFF.

V is TRBV5-1 and J is TRBJ1-2; D might be TRBD1 (6 bases). The CDR3 runs to 15 residues. CDR1 is SGHRS, CDR2 YFSETQ, per germline. V dropped 0 bases and J dropped 7 bases, with 16 bases sitting between them. The CDR3 protein is CASSLAVQGRFGYTF. DNA for the CDR3: TGCGCCAGCAGCTTGGCCGTGCAGGGGCGGTTTGGCTACACCTTC. The whole variable domain, filled in from reference TRBV5-1 and TRBJ1-2, reads KAGVTQTPRYLIKTRGQQVTLSCSPISGHRSVSWYQQTPGQGLQFLFEYFSETQRNKGNFPGRFSGRQFSNSRSEMNVSTLELGDSALYLCASSLAVQGRFGYTFGSGTRLTVV.

This clone was counted only a few times. The rearrangement links TRBV18 to TRBJ1-1; 8 nucleotides agree with TRBD1. J lost 4 bases, V lost 3 bases, and 7 bases had no gene match. From germline, CDR1 is KGHSH and CDR2 LQKENI. The CDR3 contains 15 residues. The CDR3 protein is CASSPDRGGGTEAFF. The CDR3 bases are TGTGCCAGCTCACCCGACAGGGGAGGAGGCACTGAAGCTTTCTTT.

In this sample, this clone turned up a few times. The rearrangement joins TRBV6-6 to TRBJ2-7; 7 nucleotides align to TRBD2. Trimming at V came to 4 bases and at J to 7 bases, leaving 10 bases not matched to a gene. This CDR3 has 14 amino acids. Germline CDR1 and CDR2: MNHNY and SVGAGI (reference sequence). DNA for the CDR3: TGTGCCAGCAGTTTTGGGGGGGGAGGATCGGAGCAGTACTTC. As protein: CASSFGGGGSEQYF.

This sequence joins TRBV30 and TRBJ1-4; D is uncertain. V shed 4 bases and J shed 12 bases, with 15 bases lying between them. This CDR3 spans 12 amino acids. CDR1 GTSNPN and CDR2 SVGIG come from the germline V gene (reference sequence). The CDR3 is CAWNFIGSQLFF. DNA for the CDR3: TGTGCCTGGAACTTCATTGGTTCGCAACTGTTTTTT.